The sequence of this T cell receptor (beta chain) was determined in a study of blood T cell repertoires in COVID-19. The overall study: From the United States, Italy and Spain came samples of acute and convalescent COVID-19.

In the study's own analysis: Amplified reference gene primers provided the basis for estimating nucleated cell counts. Only in-frame clones appear in the TCRdb table, and some are missing; sequencing was by immunoSEQ multiplex PCR. V, J and clone size were drawn from that table, and D and trimming were deduced from the DNA. The sample carries about 260,000 clones, around 86% recorded once. The source of this sequence is a woman aged 40 to 55 who had recovered from COVID-19. Sequenced material: peripheral blood.

CDR3 sequence: CASSVGASNQPQHF. CDR3 nucleotide sequence: TGTGCCAGCAGCGTAGGCGCTAGCAATCAGCCCCAGCATTTT. The chain joins TRBV9 to TRBJ1-5; D is uncertain. Germline V lookup: CDR1 SGDLS, CDR2 YYNGEE. The V end was cut by 0 bases, the J end by 0 bases, with 4 bases between. The CDR3 consists of 14 residues. Using reference TRBV9 and TRBJ1-5 for the parts outside the CDR3, the full variable domain is DSGVTQTPKHLITATGQRVTLRCSPRSGDLSVYWYQQSLDQGLQFLIQYYNGEERAKGNILERFSAQQFPDLHSELNLSSLELGDSALYFCASSVGASNQPQHFGDGTRLSIL.